A selection of T cell receptor beta chains follows, all from one sample in a study of a mutant IDH1 vaccine in newly diagnosed glioma. Their antigen targets remain unknown. Generated by immunoSEQ multiplex PCR, the TCRdb table keeps only in-frame clones and is missing some. The sample lists about 58,000 clones; roughly four fifths were seen once. The material sequenced was PBMCs, taken from a glioma patient whose treatment included an IDH1 peptide vaccine. These receptors all come from a woman between 45 and 60 years old with glioma. Each CDR3 is given with its conserved first and last residue. A D gene is named only where the DNA matches it firmly. The size field is filled for only some rows; it gives once, few, many or a size class.

TRBJ1-2,TRBV6-6,-,-,CALSANYGYTF,TGTGCCCTCTCGGCTAACTATGGCTACACCTTC
TRBJ1-1,TRBV27,-,-,CASSPPGGEAFF,TGTGCCAGCAGTCCGCCGGGGGGTGAAGCTTTCTTT
TRBJ2-7,TRBV27,-,-,CASSSYGAKQYF,TGTGCCAGCAGTTCTTACGGGGCTAAGCAGTACTTC
TRBJ2-1,TRBV7-9,TRBD2,once,CASSLASAGGHEQFF,TGTGCCAGCAGCTTAGCGTCGGCGGGGGGTCATGAGCAGTTCTTC
TRBJ2-7,TRBV15,-,-,CATSAERGSSYEQYF,TGTGCCACCAGCGCCGAACGGGGGTCCTCCTACGAGCAGTACTTC
TRBJ1-1,TRBV29-1,-,-,CSVDKQGRNTEAFF,TGCAGCGTCGATAAACAGGGAAGGAATACTGAAGCTTTCTTT
TRBJ1-2,TRBV28,-,-,CASSTLQVDYGYTF,TGTGCCAGCAGCACACTACAGGTCGACTATGGCTACACCTTC
TRBJ2-5,TRBV14,-,-,CASSQVGRTKGETQYF,TGTGCCAGCAGCCAAGTAGGGCGGACAAAGGGGGAGACCCAGTACTTC
TRBJ1-2,TRBV15,-,-,CATSYSGYGYTF,TGTGCCACCAGCTACTCAGGGTATGGCTACACCTTC
TRBJ2-1,TRBV5-4,TRBD2,few,CASSSGTSGGGLNEQFF,TGTGCCAGCAGCAGTGGGACTAGCGGGGGGGGACTGAATGAGCAGTTCTTC
TRBJ2-3,TRBV6-6,-,-,CASSSPSGSTDTQYF,TGTGCCAGCAGTTCTCCTTCAGGGAGCACAGATACGCAGTATTTT
TRBJ2-7,TRBV30,-,-,CAWSVWAASSYEQYF,TGTGCCTGGAGTGTATGGGCGGCGAGCTCCTACGAGCAGTACTTC
TRBJ2-3,TRBV7-9,-,-,CASSRASTDTQYF,TGTGCCAGCAGTCGAGCCAGCACAGATACGCAGTATTTT
TRBJ1-2,TRBV10-3,-,-,CAISEGRENGYTF,TGTGCCATCAGTGAGGGCAGGGAGAATGGCTACACCTTC
TRBJ2-5,TRBV4-1,-,-,CASSQEGYYQETQYF,TGCGCCAGCAGCCAAGAGGGCTACTACCAAGAGACCCAGTACTTC
TRBJ2-7,TRBV28,-,-,CASSSGVSYEQYF,TGTGCCAGCAGTTCGGGGGTCTCCTACGAGCAGTACTTC
TRBJ1-2,TRBV14,-,-,CASSQELGAGRDGYTF,TGTGCCAGCAGCCAAGAATTGGGAGCCGGGAGGGATGGCTACACCTTC
TRBJ1-1,TRBV7-2,TRBD1,-,CASSLTSGGTEAFF,TGTGCCAGCAGCTTAACGTCAGGGGGCACTGAAGCTTTCTTT
TRBJ1-5,TRBV19,-,-,CASSISLGNQPQHF,TGTGCCAGTAGTATAAGCTTGGGCAATCAGCCCCAGCATTTT
TRBJ1-2,TRBV19,-,-,CASNPDRKANYGYTF,TGTGCCAGTAATCCTGACAGGAAAGCTAACTATGGCTACACCTTC
TRBJ1-4,TRBV29-1,TRBD1,-,CSVFSDRVGEKLFF,TGCAGCGTCTTTTCGGACAGGGTCGGGGAAAAACTGTTTTTT
TRBJ1-3,TRBV5-1,-,-,CASSPRPGSGNTIYF,TGCGCCAGCAGCCCAAGGCCGGGGTCTGGAAACACCATATATTTT
TRBJ1-2,TRBV7-2,-,-,CASSLAGSQGYDGYTF,TGTGCCAGCAGCTTAGCGGGTTCGCAGGGGTATGACGGCTACACCTTC
TRBJ2-3,TRBV5-1,-,-,CASSFLTDPPGQYF,TGCGCCAGCAGCTTTCTTACGGACCCTCCAGGGCAGTATTTT
TRBJ2-7,TRBV7-8,TRBD1,-,CASSSRDRDHEQYF,TGTGCCAGCAGCTCCCGGGACAGGGACCACGAGCAGTACTTC
TRBJ1-2,TRBV4-1,-,-,CASSQTHGDGYTF,TGCGCCAGCAGCCAAACCCACGGGGATGGCTACACCTTC
TRBJ2-1,TRBV2,-,-,CASKAGRYNEQFF,TGTGCCAGCAAGGCGGGGAGGTACAATGAGCAGTTCTTC
TRBJ2-7,TRBV6-6,-,-,CASSYRGNEQYF,TGTGCCAGCAGTTATCGAGGGAACGAGCAGTACTTC
TRBJ1-5,TRBV28,-,few,CASSLGARLSPQHF,TGTGCCAGCAGTTTAGGGGCACGATTATCGCCCCAGCATTTT
TRBJ2-5,TRBV28,-,once,CASSRPLGGETQYF,TGTGCCAGCAGCCGACCACTAGGTGGAGAGACCCAGTACTTC
TRBJ1-2,TRBV6-6,-,-,CASSYTPRGGYGYTF,TGTGCCAGCAGTTACACCCCCAGGGGAGGCTATGGCTACACCTTC
TRBJ2-1,TRBV7-9,TRBD1,-,CASSLRDREDNEQFF,TGTGCCAGCAGCCTCCGGGACAGGGAGGACAATGAGCAGTTCTTC
TRBJ2-3,TRBV9,-,-,CASSILTTDTQYF,TGTGCCAGCAGCATCCTGACGACAGATACGCAGTATTTT
TRBJ2-5,TRBV7-3,TRBD2,-,CASTTGGRVSETQYF,TGTGCCAGCACCACGGGGGGTCGGGTCTCGGAGACCCAGTACTTC
TRBJ2-7,TRBV4-1,-,-,CASSLGSESYEQYF,TGCGCCAGCAGCCTGGGGAGCGAGTCCTACGAGCAGTACTTC
TRBJ1-6,TRBV19,-,-,CASRGGETYNSPLHF,TGTGCCAGCCGCGGAGGGGAAACCTATAATTCACCCCTCCACTTT
TRBJ2-2,TRBV7-2,-,-,CASRLAGDTGELFF,TGTGCCAGCAGATTAGCAGGGGACACCGGGGAGCTGTTTTTT
TRBJ1-1,TRBV30,-,-,CAWTILRGNTEAFF,TGTGCCTGGACCATCCTTCGGGGGAACACTGAAGCTTTCTTT
TRBJ2-1,TRBV27,-,-,CASSFGFSYNEQFF,TGTGCCAGCAGTTTCGGCTTCTCCTACAATGAGCAGTTCTTC
TRBJ1-3,TRBV13,-,few,CASSFFETGNTIYF,TGTGCCAGCAGCTTTTTCGAGACTGGAAACACCATATATTTT
TRBJ1-4,TRBV4-3,TRBD1,-,CASSPQGDNEKLFF,TGCGCCAGCAGCCCACAGGGGGATAATGAAAAACTGTTTTTT
TRBJ2-5,TRBV10-2,TRBD1,once,CASNDRGGETQYF,TGCGCCAGCAACGACAGGGGGGGAGAGACCCAGTACTTC
TRBJ1-5,TRBV6-1,-,-,CASSQGSFEDQPQHF,TGTGCCAGCAGTCAAGGCAGTTTTGAGGATCAGCCCCAGCATTTT
TRBJ2-7,TRBV4-1,-,-,CASSQDSGYEQYF,TGCGCCAGCAGCCAAGATTCCGGTTACGAGCAGTACTTC
TRBJ1-2,TRBV5-1,-,once,CASSHADRLDGYTF,TGCGCCAGCAGCCATGCGGACAGACTAGATGGCTACACCTTC
TRBJ1-3,TRBV9,-,-,CASRITWRPGNTIYF,TGTGCCAGCAGAATTACATGGAGGCCTGGAAACACCATATATTTT
TRBJ1-2,TRBV21-1,-,once,CASSSRQGRTYGYTF,TGTGCCAGCAGCTCGCGACAGGGAAGAACCTATGGCTACACCTTC
TRBJ2-3,TRBV7-2,-,-,CASSFSPQDTQYF,TGTGCCAGCAGCTTCTCGCCTCAAGATACGCAGTATTTT
TRBJ1-1,TRBV29-1,-,-,CSVWTDQNTEAFF,TGCAGCGTTTGGACAGACCAAAACACTGAAGCTTTCTTT
TRBJ2-2,TRBV10-3,TRBD2,-,CEGSGGLNTGELFF,TGTGAAGGTAGCGGGGGGTTAAACACCGGGGAGCTGTTTTTT
TRBJ2-1,TRBV4-1,-,once,CASSQEGSATYNEQFF,TGCGCCAGCAGCCAAGAGGGTAGCGCTACCTACAATGAGCAGTTCTTC
TRBJ2-7,TRBV27,-,-,CASSLSGDHEQYF,TGTGCCAGCAGTTTATCAGGGGATCACGAGCAGTACTTC
TRBJ1-5,TRBV28,-,-,CASRRQGRGQPQHF,TGTGCCAGCAGGCGGCAGGGGCGAGGTCAGCCCCAGCATTTT